This TCR beta chain was captured in a study of T cells after yellow fever vaccination. General observations from the study: Some clonotypes, a small share, were shared between CD4 and CD8 compartments. Post-booster samples contained most primary-vaccination clones (just under 98% CD4, around 88% CD8). The study found a weaker secondary response that peaked faster, day 5 versus 15.

A 5'RACE template-switching step, the method used to make TCR cDNA, added a universal primer site and UMIs. TCRdb passed the 5' RACE reads through MiXCR, listing each CDR3 protein once. The repertoire includes around 350,000 distinct CDR3 sequences, about 6% of them detected once, and approximately 15% sits in the top ten. This clonotype was detected a few times. Its target is unknown. This CDR3 has 19 amino acids. The ends were cut back, 3 bases at V and 0 bases at J, with 18 bases in the middle. In germline, CDR1 is LNHDA, CDR2 SQIVND (reference sequence). The chain is built from TRBV19 and TRBJ2-6; D unresolved. The receptor was derived from a man aged 30 to 39 who received the YFV17D yellow fever vaccine. Sequencing used PBMCs, obtained 5 days after the yellow fever booster vaccination. The CDR3 loop is CASSISAGLSFSGANVLTF. CDR3 DNA: TGTGCCAGTAGTATTTCTGCTGGGTTATCCTTCTCTGGGGCCAACGTCCTGACTTTC.